Presented here are 30 T cell receptor beta chains from one specimen sequenced in a study of cytomegalovirus exposure and HLA in healthy donors. In the PCR, 60 Vbeta and 13 Jbeta primers were used. TCRdb keeps only in-frame clones here, not all; method: immunoSEQ multiplex PCR. The sample yields approximately 150,000 clones, approximately 71% seen once. Sample: PBMCs. These receptors all come from a young man in good health and CMV-seropositive.

The chain joins TRBV7-9 to TRBJ2-2; 12 nucleotides line up with TRBD2. Germline CDR1 and CDR2: SEHNR and FQNEAQ (reference sequence). Trimming cost V 5 bases and J 7 bases; bases outside gene matches: 17. This CDR3 has 19 residues. The DNA for the CDR3 is TGTGCCAGCAGCGCGTACCAGCTAGCGGGAGGGCCAAAGGGCGGGGAGCTGTTTTTT. Protein sequence: CASSAYQLAGGPKGGELFF.

The chain couples TRBV7-9 to TRBJ2-7; D might be TRBD2 (5 bases). Germline V gene sequence: CDR1 SEHNR, CDR2 FQNEAQ (reference sequence). CDR3 length: 13 amino acids. V lost 5 bases to trimming and J lost 4 bases, with 12 bases between them. CDR3 in amino acids: CASSPHGEYEQYF. In nucleotides, the CDR3 is TGTGCCAGCAGCCCCCACGGGGAGTACGAGCAGTACTTC.

The chain is built from TRBV4-1 and TRBJ1-1; the D gene is possibly TRBD1 (6 bases). The V and J ends lost 2 bases and 4 bases respectively, with 17 bases between them. The germline CDR1 and CDR2 sequences are MGHRA and YSYEKL. The CDR3 contains 16 residues. CDR3 DNA sequence: TGCGCCAGCAGCCAAATCACAGGGCTTGGTGGCACTGAAGCTTTCTTT. Translation gives CASSQITGLGGTEAFF.

The V and J genes are TRBV5-4 and TRBJ1-4, with a weak D call TRBD1 (5 bases). The CDR3 extends over 12 amino acids. CDR1 is SGHNT, CDR2 YYREEE, per germline (reference sequence). V lost 4 bases and J 8 bases, leaving 9 bases between the germline ends. This chain's CDR3 is CASSKQEEKLFF. In DNA, the CDR3 is TGTGCCAGCAGCAAACAGGAAGAAAAACTGTTTTTT.

This sequence joins TRBV7-8 and TRBJ1-3; a weak D match, TRBD1 (5 bases). Trimming left V 5 bases short and J 0 bases short, with 11 bases between. The CDR3 has 15 residues. The germline gives CDR1 SGHVS, CDR2 FQNEAQ. The CDR3 reads CASSRRTISGNTIYF. The CDR3 nucleotides are TGTGCCAGCAGCCGCAGGACAATCTCTGGAAACACCATATATTTT.

The rearrangement links TRBV4-1 to TRBJ1-5; unclear D gene. The V and J ends lost 1 base and 2 bases respectively, with 12 bases between them. CDR1 MGHRA and CDR2 YSYEKL come from the germline V gene. This CDR3 spans 16 amino acids. The CDR3 loop reads CASSQGGGNGNQPQHF. The CDR3 DNA sequence: TGCGCCAGCAGCCAAGGAGGAGGGAATGGCAATCAGCCCCAGCATTTT.

The V gene is TRBV19, the J gene TRBJ1-4; weak D call: TRBD1 (6 bases). There are 14 residues in the CDR3. Trimming took off 1 base at V and 7 bases at J, with 10 bases between the two ends. Germline CDR1 and CDR2: LNHDA and SQIVND (reference sequence). CDR3 bases: TGTGCCAGTAGTATAGTGGGGGCCGGTGAAAAACTGTTTTTT. As protein: CASSIVGAGEKLFF.

This chain uses TRBV9 with TRBJ2-2; 7 nucleotides match TRBD1. This CDR3 contains 16 residues. CDR1 is SGDLS and CDR2 is YYNGEE in the germline V gene. V shed 0 bases, J shed 7 bases, and the junction held 9 bases outside the gene matches. CDR3 protein: CASSVAIQGRVGELFF. The CDR3 DNA sequence: TGTGCCAGCAGCGTAGCGATACAGGGGCGGGTCGGGGAGCTGTTTTTT.

The chain employs TRBV10-3 and TRBJ2-5, with D perhaps matching TRBD1 (6 bases). The V end lost 6 bases, the J end lost 5 bases, and 13 bases lay between the germline ends. CDR1 ENHRY and CDR2 SYGVKD come from the germline V gene. The CDR3 has 13 amino acids. The CDR3 DNA sequence: TGTGCCATCAGCCCCAGGGGCGCGGAGACCCAGTACTTC. It is translated as CAISPRGAETQYF.

V usage is TRBV19 and J usage is TRBJ2-7; TRBD2 agrees at 7 bases. The length of the CDR3 is 15 residues. V trimming: 6 bases; J trimming: 0 bases; junction bases outside the gene matches: 8. Germline-derived CDR1 and CDR2 are LNHDA and SQIVND (reference sequence). The CDR3 nucleotides are TGTGCCAGTAGAGGTGTGGGACTAACCTCCTACGAGCAGTACTTC. Translating gives CASRGVGLTSYEQYF.

The chain is built from TRBV19 and TRBJ2-1, with 7 bases aligning to TRBD2. The CDR3 contains 15 residues. Germline V lookup: CDR1 LNHDA, CDR2 SQIVND (reference sequence). The trim removed 2 bases at V and 5 bases at J, leaving 6 bases unmatched. The CDR3 protein is CASSIWRERNNEQFF. The CDR3 coding sequence is TGTGCCAGTAGTATATGGCGGGAGCGTAACAATGAGCAGTTCTTC.

The V call is TRBV13, the J call TRBJ2-5; TRBD1 is a possible D gene (6 bases). The CDR3 has 15 residues. Trimming shortened V by 4 bases and J by 1 base, and 13 bases separated the two germline ends. The V gene's germline CDR1 is PRHDT and CDR2 FYEKMQ (reference sequence). The CDR3 is CASSSRDTSQETQYF. CDR3 nucleotide sequence: TGTGCCAGCAGCTCCCGGGACACTTCCCAAGAGACCCAGTACTTC.

This clone showed up just once. An end of the junction does not agree with germline; a read error may underlie this. The V call is TRBV7-9, the J call TRBJ2-7; TRBD2 matches at 12 bases. The CDR3 covers 17 residues. Germline CDR1 is SEHNR and CDR2 is FQNEAQ (reference sequence). The CDR3 region is CSSSSTLTSGSVYEQYF. The CDR3 DNA follows: TGTTCCAGCAGCTCTACATTGACTAGCGGGAGTGTATACGAGCAGTACTTC. The entire variable domain, with the rest obtained from reference TRBV7-9 and TRBJ2-7, is as follows: DTGVSQNPRHKITKRGQNVTFRCDPISEHNRLYWYRQTLGQGPEFLTYFQNEAQLEKSRLLSDRFSAERPKGSFSTLEIQRTEQGDSAMYLCSSSSTLTSGSVYEQYFGPGTRLTVT.

The rearrangement links TRBV29-1 to TRBJ2-1, with TRBD1 identical over 10 bases. Trimming removed 6 bases from V and 4 bases from J; junction bases left unmatched: 12. The CDR3 runs 16 residues. Germline assignment: CDR1 SQVTM and CDR2 ANQGSEA. The CDR3 loop is CSVPPGQGSIYNEQFF. CDR3 bases: TGCAGCGTCCCCCCGGGACAGGGGTCGATTTACAATGAGCAGTTCTTC.

The rearrangement uses TRBV6-1 and TRBJ1-3, with unresolved D. Germline CDR1 is MNHNS and CDR2 is SASEGT. The CDR3 is made up of 13 amino acids. V lost 1 base, J lost 7 bases, and 8 bases lay in between. DNA of the CDR3: TGTGCCAGCAGTGAAGTACCACTGAACACCATATATTTT. Its protein is CASSEVPLNTIYF.

The table lists this clone with a count of one. This chain links TRBV5-8 with TRBJ1-1; D is undetermined. V was pared by 0 bases and J by 1 base, with 7 bases between. This CDR3 has 14 residues. CDR1 is SGHTS and CDR2 is YDEGEE in the germline V gene. Written as DNA, the CDR3 is TGTGCCAGCAGCTTGGCGCCAGAGAACACTGAAGCTTTCTTT. It yields the protein CASSLAPENTEAFF.

This clone was found a few times. The CDR3 protein is CASSERIGRMQYF. The CDR3 DNA is TGTGCCAGCAGTGAACGTATAGGGAGGATGCAGTATTTT. The rearrangement uses TRBV6-1 and TRBJ2-3; D possibly corresponds to TRBD2 (6 bases). V was shortened by 2 bases and J by 11 bases, with 14 bases between the two germline ends. The germline gives CDR1 MNHNS, CDR2 SASEGT. This CDR3 is built from 13 residues.

This clone was counted only a few times. The rearrangement links TRBV19 to TRBJ1-4; TRBD1 might be the D (6 bases). The germline gives CDR1 LNHDA, CDR2 SQIVND (reference sequence). This CDR3 comprises 14 residues. Trimming took off 4 bases at V and 6 bases at J, with 12 bases between the two ends. The CDR3 bases are TGTGCCAGTAGTACACAGGGAGGGTATGAAAAACTGTTTTTT. Amino acid sequence: CASSTQGGYEKLFF.

This chain joins TRBV7-8 and TRBJ1-5; 8 bases fit TRBD1. This CDR3 region has 16 residues. Unmatched junction bases numbered 7, after V lost 5 bases and J lost 1 base. Germline lookup yields CDR1 SGHVS and CDR2 FQNEAQ. CDR3 protein: CASSPRQGYSNQPQHF. CDR3 DNA sequence: TGTGCCAGCAGCCCCCGACAGGGGTACAGCAATCAGCCCCAGCATTTT.

This chain connects TRBV27 to TRBJ1-1, with TRBD1 as a possible D gene (5 bases). Trimming removed 4 bases at V and 6 bases at J, with 18 bases between. The CDR3 sequence is 15 residues long. Germline CDR1 and CDR2: MNHEY and SMNVEV (reference sequence). This chain's CDR3 is CASSSRGLGTPEAFF. The CDR3 region has the DNA TGTGCCAGCAGTTCTAGGGGACTGGGAACCCCTGAAGCTTTCTTT.

The J gene is TRBJ2-7, the V gene TRBV28, with 11 positions matching TRBD2. The CDR3 has 15 amino acids. The ends lost 5 bases at V and 1 base at J; junction bases unmatched: 4. Germline V gene data show CDR1 as MDHEN and CDR2 as SYDVKM. CDR3 nucleotide sequence: TGTGCCAGCAGTGATATAGCGGGAGGGTCCTACGAGCAGTACTTC. Amino acids: CASSDIAGGSYEQYF.

V gene TRBV6-1 combines with J gene TRBJ2-2, with 9 nucleotides matching TRBD1. With 4 bases clipped from V and 7 bases from J, the junction kept 16 bases outside the gene matches. CDR3 length: 18 amino acids. Germline values: CDR1 MNHNS, CDR2 SASEGT. The CDR3 nucleotides are TGTGCCAGCAGTGCCTCGGGACAGGGCCTCCTCGGCGGCGGGGAGCTGTTTTTT. The encoded protein is CASSASGQGLLGGGELFF.

The genes are TRBV10-3 and TRBJ1-5; D is perhaps TRBD1 (5 bases). The CDR3 totals 13 residues. CDR1 ENHRY and CDR2 SYGVKD come from the germline V gene. Trimming removed 8 bases at V and 3 bases at J, with 11 bases between. The CDR3 is CAIRDSNNQPQHF. CDR3 DNA sequence: TGTGCCATCCGCGACAGCAACAATCAGCCCCAGCATTTT.

The chain combines TRBV29-1 with TRBJ1-4; possible D gene TRBD1, 5 bases. The V end was cut by 4 bases, the J end by 0 bases, with 12 bases between. The length of the CDR3 is 15 residues. Germline V gene sequence: CDR1 SQVTM, CDR2 ANQGSEA. The CDR3 nucleotides read TGCAGCGTTGGGGGCCCAGACTCAACTAATGAAAAACTGTTTTTT. It specifies CSVGGPDSTNEKLFF.

The chain is built from TRBV10-3 and TRBJ2-3; weak D call: TRBD1 (6 bases). The V end was cut by 11 bases, the J end by 8 bases, with 23 bases between. CDR1 and CDR2 from the germline V gene are ENHRY and SYGVKD. The length of the CDR3 is 14 residues. In DNA, the CDR3 is TGTGCCTCGACGAGCAGGGGCAAGCCATCTACGCAGTATTTT. It specifies CASTSRGKPSTQYF.

CDR3 DNA: TGTGCCTGGAGTGTACTGGCGGGAGTTAATGAGCAGTTCTTC. Protein product: CAWSVLAGVNEQFF. This chain links TRBV30 with TRBJ2-1; 7 positions agree with TRBD2. This CDR3 region has 14 residues. The V gene's germline CDR1 is GTSNPN and CDR2 SVGIG (reference sequence). J gave up 7 bases and V 0 bases, and 6 bases lay outside the gene matches. The whole variable domain, filled in from reference TRBV30 and TRBJ2-1, reads SQTIHQWPATLVQPVGSPLSLECTVEGTSNPNLYWYRQAAGRGLQLLFYSVGIGQISSEVPQNLSASRPQDRQFILSSKKLLLSDSGFYLCAWSVLAGVNEQFFGPGTRLTVL.

This chain connects TRBV7-9 to TRBJ2-3, with TRBD1 identical over 7 bases. The length of the CDR3 is 13 residues. Per the germline V gene, CDR1 is SEHNR and CDR2 is FQNEAQ (reference sequence). V lost 8 bases, J lost 2 bases, and 4 bases stayed unmatched. In DNA, the CDR3 is TGTGCCAGCGAGGGGGCCTACACAGATACGCAGTATTTT. Encoded protein: CASEGAYTDTQYF.

The table lists this clone with a count of one. This chain connects TRBV7-6 to TRBJ1-5, with D hard to call. Germline V gene lookup returns CDR1 SGHVS and CDR2 FNYEAQ. V dropped 1 base and J dropped 5 bases, with 9 bases sitting between them. The CDR3 is 14 amino acids. CDR3 sequence (DNA): TGTGCCAGCAGCTTAGGCCCGTCGGATCAGCCCCAGCATTTT. Its protein product is CASSLGPSDQPQHF.

This chain links TRBV19 with TRBJ1-5; D not certain. V dropped 6 bases and J dropped 2 bases, with 20 bases sitting between them. The length of the CDR3 is 17 residues. Germline CDR1 LNHDA, CDR2 SQIVND (reference sequence). CDR3 loop: CASRYNRLRKGNQPQHF. The CDR3 DNA reads as TGTGCCAGTAGGTATAACCGACTTCGTAAGGGCAATCAGCCCCAGCATTTT.

Concerning this clone itself: Its ends do not fully match the called genes, so a read error is possible. The chain links TRBV7-9 to TRBJ2-7, with TRBD1 matching 9 bases. The CDR3 runs 14 residues. Germline V gene sequence: CDR1 SEHNR, CDR2 FQNEAQ (reference sequence). The CDR3, as DNA: TGTTCCAGCAGCTTAGGGACAGGGCTTAACGAGCAGTACTTC. Residues: CSSSLGTGLNEQYF.